The 17 T cell receptor beta chains listed next were all sequenced from one sample in a study of metastatic and nonmetastatic thyroid tumors (dated by TCRdb to the early 2020s). None of the patients had been given any treatment before thyroid surgery. Library preparation employed PCR. This sample was sequenced with an Illumina HiSeq 4000. Using fastp trimming at Q25 and MiXCR clonotype assembly, TCRdb reanalyzed the public sequencing data and kept in-frame beta chains. The sample table records some 38,000 clones; more than 15% of these occur just once. 18% of the sample lies in the top ten. Sequencing was performed on blood. The receptors derive from a female donor with papillary thyroid cancer or a benign thyroid nodule (not recorded which). Some clones in this sample may be carry-over from other donors' samples.

This clone was picked up many times. The chain uses TRBV19 and TRBJ1-5; D uncertain. This CDR3 has 13 residues. The germline V gene has CDR1 LNHDA and CDR2 SQIVND (reference sequence). V dropped 5 bases and J dropped 0 bases, with 5 bases sitting between them. CDR3 region: CASSGSSNQPQHF. The CDR3 region has the DNA TGTGCCAGTAGTGGGAGTAGCAATCAGCCCCAGCATTTT. Supplemented by reference TRBV19 and TRBJ1-5, the full variable domain reads DGGITQSPKYLFRKEGQNVTLSCEQNLNHDAMYWYRQDPGQGLRLIYYSQIVNDFQKGDIAEGYSVSREKKESFPLTVTSAQKNPTAFYLCASSGSSNQPQHFGDGTRLSIL.

This clone has a count of ten or more. A much larger clone sits a single nucleotide away, making a read error possible. This sample includes further DNA sequences coding for the same CDR3. The V gene is TRBV6-2 or TRBV6-3, the J gene TRBJ2-7; 7 nucleotides line up with TRBD2. Germline-derived CDR1 and CDR2 are MNHEY and SVGEGT. CDR3 size: 14 residues. In DNA, the CDR3 is TGCGCCAGCAGTTACGAAGCGGGGTCCTACGAGCAGTACTTC. Protein sequence: CASSYEAGSYEQYF.

This clone was recorded many times. The rearrangement links TRBV20-1 to TRBJ1-5, with TRBD1 matching 7 bases. CDR1 DFQATT and CDR2 SNEGSKA come from the germline V gene (reference sequence). There are 13 residues in the CDR3. V shed 4 bases and J 5 bases; nucleotides not matched to a gene: 5. The CDR3 loop is CSATGQRDQPQHF. The CDR3 bases are TGCAGTGCTACGGGACAGAGGGATCAGCCCCAGCATTTT.

In this sample, this clone turned up many times. The chain combines TRBV7-9 with TRBJ2-7; D perhaps matches TRBD1 (6 bases). There are 14 residues in the CDR3. CDR1 SEHNR and CDR2 FQNEAQ come from the germline V gene (reference sequence). V lost 1 base to trimming and J lost 1 base, with 8 bases between them. The CDR3 here is CASSLGRGSYEQYF. The CDR3 bases are TGTGCCAGCAGCTTAGGAAGGGGGTCCTACGAGCAGTACTTC. Full variable domain (remainder filled in from reference TRBV7-9 and TRBJ2-7): DTGVSQNPRHKITKRGQNVTFRCDPISEHNRLYWYRQTLGQGPEFLTYFQNEAQLEKSRLLSDRFSAERPKGSFSTLEIQRTEQGDSAMYLCASSLGRGSYEQYFGPGTRLTVT.

This clone was observed a handful of times. The chain links TRBV28 to TRBJ2-3; TRBD1 aligns across 9 bases. CDR3 length: 14 amino acids. Germline CDR1 is MDHEN and CDR2 is SYDVKM. V lost 5 bases to trimming and J lost 9 bases; unmatched junction nucleotides: 9. The CDR3 DNA reads TGTGCCAGCAGTACAGACAGGGGGGTAGTCACGCAGTATTTT. It codes for CASSTDRGVVTQYF.

This clone was found many times. The J gene is TRBJ2-1, the V gene TRBV2; TRBD2 matches at 8 bases. Germline V gene sequence: CDR1 SNHLY, CDR2 FYNNEI. This CDR3 has 15 amino acids. With V trimmed by 7 bases and J by 7 bases, 12 bases remained unmatched. Here the CDR3 DNA reads TGTGCCAGCATTACATCTACGGGGGGGTTGAATGAGCAGTTCTTC. Translated: CASITSTGGLNEQFF.

This clone came up a few times. V usage is TRBV13 and J usage is TRBJ1-1; no firm D call. The length of the CDR3 is 13 residues. CDR1 is PRHDT, CDR2 FYEKMQ, per germline (reference sequence). V was trimmed by 3 bases and J by 1 base, leaving 6 bases between them. CDR3 sequence: CASSFRGNTEAFF. The CDR3 region has the DNA TGTGCCAGCAGCTTCCGGGGGAACACTGAAGCTTTCTTT.

This clone was observed many times. The chain employs TRBV6-1 and TRBJ2-3; D is unclear. V was trimmed by 6 bases and J by 2 bases, leaving 3 bases between them. This CDR3 spans 11 amino acids. Germline V gives CDR1 MNHNS, CDR2 SASEGT. Written as DNA, the CDR3 is TGTGCCAGCAGCATCACAGATACGCAGTATTTT. It codes for CASSITDTQYF.

This clone was seen ten or more times. This chain connects TRBV19 to TRBJ2-7, with D possibly matching TRBD2 (6 bases). The CDR3 is 13 amino acids. Trimming left V 7 bases short and J 3 bases short, with 13 bases between. CDR1 is LNHDA, CDR2 SQIVND, per germline (reference sequence). The CDR3 bases are TGTGCCAGTACCCCACCCGGGGGCTACGAGCAGTACTTC. It yields the protein CASTPPGGYEQYF. The full variable domain, with the rest looked up from reference TRBV19 and TRBJ2-7, is DGGITQSPKYLFRKEGQNVTLSCEQNLNHDAMYWYRQDPGQGLRLIYYSQIVNDFQKGDIAEGYSVSREKKESFPLTVTSAQKNPTAFYLCASTPPGGYEQYFGPGTRLTVT.

In its sample, this clone was seen many times. The sample carries other DNA sequences with the same CDR3. This rearrangement joins TRBV7-2 to TRBJ2-1; TRBD2 might be the D (6 bases). CDR1 and CDR2 (germline): SGHTA, FQGNSA. The V end was cut by 5 bases, the J end by 9 bases, with 17 bases between. This CDR3 region has 14 residues. The CDR3 nucleotides are TGTGCCAGCAGCCCGCGTCAGCTGCGGGGTGAGCAGTTCTTC. This gives the protein CASSPRQLRGEQFF.

In its sample, this clone was seen many times. The chain employs TRBV20-1 and TRBJ2-3; D perhaps matches TRBD2 (7 bases). Germline CDR1 reads DFQATT; CDR2 reads SNEGSKA (reference sequence). The V end lost 6 bases, the J end lost 5 bases, and 12 bases lay between the germline ends. This CDR3 contains 12 residues. CDR3 loop: CSAGGLGDTQYF. The CDR3 nucleotides read TGCAGTGCCGGGGGGCTGGGAGATACGCAGTATTTT.

This clone was seen a few times. The V call is TRBV12-3 or TRBV12-4, the J call TRBJ2-7; 8 bases are shared with TRBD1. V lost 6 bases and J lost 1; bases outside the gene matches: 5. The CDR3 has 14 amino acids. As DNA, the CDR3 is TGTGCCAGCAGGACAGGACAGGGTTCCTACGAGCAGTACTTC. As protein: CASRTGQGSYEQYF.

This clone was observed a handful of times. This may come from a read error, since a much larger clone is one base off. The chain is built from TRBV6-1 and TRBJ2-5; D is unclear. This CDR3 spans 15 amino acids. With 1 base removed from V and 2 bases from J, the gap between germline ends came to 11 bases. Germline V gives CDR1 MNHNS, CDR2 SASEGT. The CDR3 region has the DNA TGTGCCAGCAGTGAAGATACTCATTATCAAGAGACCCAGTACTTC. Its protein product is CASSEDTHYQETQYF.

This clone has ten or more counts. The chain couples TRBV18 to TRBJ2-3; D is unresolved. Looked up from germline, CDR1 is KGHSH and CDR2 is LQKENI. V was pared by 3 bases and J by 2 bases, with 6 bases between. The CDR3 is 13 amino acids. The CDR3 protein is CASSPGNTDTQYF. CDR3 nucleotides: TGTGCCAGCTCACCGGGCAACACAGATACGCAGTATTTT. The complete variable domain, with remaining parts taken from reference TRBV18 and TRBJ2-3, reads NAGVMQNPRHLVRRRGQEARLRCSPMKGHSHVYWYRQLPEEGLKFMVYLQKENIIDESGMPKERFSAEFPKEGPSILRIQQVVRGDSAAYFCASSPGNTDTQYFGPGTRLTVL.

Concerning this clone: The CDR3 does not close with the conserved phenylalanine or tryptophan, likely indicating a read error. As DNA, the CDR3 is TGCGCCAGCAGCTATGACGTCACAGATACGCAGTATTTG. Translated: CASSYDVTDTQYL. This chain joins TRBV5-1 and TRBJ2-3; no definite D call. Per the germline V gene, CDR1 is SGHRS and CDR2 is YFSETQ. V lost 3 bases, J lost 2 bases, and 7 bases lay in between. This CDR3 is built from 13 residues.

This clone was observed at least ten times. CDR3 nucleotide sequence: TGTGCCAGCAGCCCAGGACTATCAACAGATACGCAGTATTTT. Its translation is CASSPGLSTDTQYF. The V gene is TRBV7-2, the J gene TRBJ2-3; possibly TRBD2 for D (6 bases). The CDR3 runs 14 residues. Germline V CDR1 and CDR2: SGHTA, FQGNSA. The V end was cut by 5 bases, the J end by 3 bases, with 12 bases between.

This clone was counted ten times or more. The chain is built from TRBV6-2 or TRBV6-3 and TRBJ1-6, with D hard to call. Germline CDR1 reads MNHEY; CDR2 reads SVGEGT. The germline V and J ends were trimmed by 4 bases and 5 bases, with 9 bases remaining between them. The CDR3 loop spans 14 amino acids. In nucleotides, the CDR3 is TGTGCCAGCAGTTTTCAGGCTAATAATTCACCCCTCCACTTT. Its protein is CASSFQANNSPLHF.